This TCR beta chain was sequenced in a study of siplizumab effects on memory and regulatory T cells. TCRdb keeps only in-frame clones here, not all; method: immunoSEQ multiplex PCR. Among tens of thousands of clones listed, roughly 87% were seen once. The germline CDR1 and CDR2 sequences are LGHNA and YNFKEQ. With 4 bases removed from V and 8 bases from J, the gap between germline ends came to 15 bases. The CDR3 spans 14 residues. The gene calls are TRBV4-2 and TRBJ1-5; the D gene is possibly TRBD1 (5 bases). Sequenced sample: naive CD8+ T cells sorted from blood. The source of this sequence is a human donor in good health. The CDR3 sequence is CASSPGGERKPQHF. The CDR3 DNA is TGTGCCAGCAGCCCCGGAGGGGAGAGGAAGCCCCAGCATTTT.